The sequence of this T cell receptor beta chain was determined in a study of blood T cell repertoires in COVID-19. Background on the study: Acute and convalescent COVID-19 specimens originated in the United States, Italy and Spain. Sample material is recorded as cDNA or gDNA derived from T cells, B-cell-depleted T cells, or PBMCs.

In the authors' methods: Using reference gene primer amplification, nucleated cell counts were estimated. Sequencing was performed with immunoSEQ multiplex PCR; in TCRdb, only in-frame clones are kept and a portion is missing. V, J and clone size derive from that table, while D and trimming were established from the DNA sequence. Of roughly 100,000 clones listed, about 85% are singletons. There are 15 residues in the CDR3. V was pared by 0 bases and J by 0 bases, with 7 bases between. Germline V gene lookup returns CDR1 SGHKS and CDR2 YYEKEE (reference sequence). The V and J genes are TRBV5-5 and TRBJ1-5; D is uncertain. This clonotype was obtained from a woman in her sixties or seventies with active or convalescent COVID-19. The sequenced sample consisted of peripheral blood. The CDR3 sequence: CASSLELSSNQPQHF. DNA for the CDR3: TGTGCCAGCAGCTTGGAGCTGAGTAGCAATCAGCCCCAGCATTTT.